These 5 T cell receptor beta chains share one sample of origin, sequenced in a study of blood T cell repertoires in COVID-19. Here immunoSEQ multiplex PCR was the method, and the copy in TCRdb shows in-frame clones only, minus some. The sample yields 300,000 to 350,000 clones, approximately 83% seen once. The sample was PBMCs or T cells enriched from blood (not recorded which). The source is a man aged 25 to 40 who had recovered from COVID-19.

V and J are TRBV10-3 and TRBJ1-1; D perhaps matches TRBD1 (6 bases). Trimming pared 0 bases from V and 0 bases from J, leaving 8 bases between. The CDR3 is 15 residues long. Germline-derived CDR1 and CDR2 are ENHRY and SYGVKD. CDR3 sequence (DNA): TGTGCCATCAGTGAGTCGGGGGCAATGAACACTGAAGCTTTCTTT. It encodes CAISESGAMNTEAFF.

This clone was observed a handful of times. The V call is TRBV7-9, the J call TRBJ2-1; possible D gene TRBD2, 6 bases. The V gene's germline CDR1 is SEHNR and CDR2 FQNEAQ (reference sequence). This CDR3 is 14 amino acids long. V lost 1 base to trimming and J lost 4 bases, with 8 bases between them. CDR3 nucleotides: TGTGCCAGCAGCTTAGGCGGGGAGTACAATGAGCAGTTCTTC. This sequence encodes CASSLGGEYNEQFF. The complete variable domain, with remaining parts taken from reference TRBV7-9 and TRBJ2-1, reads DTGVSQNPRHKITKRGQNVTFRCDPISEHNRLYWYRQTLGQGPEFLTYFQNEAQLEKSRLLSDRFSAERPKGSFSTLEIQRTEQGDSAMYLCASSLGGEYNEQFFGPGTRLTVL.

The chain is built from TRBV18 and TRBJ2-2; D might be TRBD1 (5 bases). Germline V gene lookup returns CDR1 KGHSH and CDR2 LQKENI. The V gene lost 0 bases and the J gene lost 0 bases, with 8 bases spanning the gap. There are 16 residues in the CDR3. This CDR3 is CASSPPGRTNTGELFF. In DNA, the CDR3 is TGTGCCAGCTCACCACCGGGGCGGACGAACACCGGGGAGCTGTTTTTT.

CDR3 protein: CASSLRTANTEAFF. For the CDR3, the DNA is TGTGCCAGCAGCTTACGGACAGCGAACACTGAAGCTTTCTTT. V is TRBV14 and J is TRBJ1-1; TRBD1 might be the D (6 bases). CDR3 length equals 14 residues. Trimming took 5 bases from V and 1 from J, leaving 11 bases between them. CDR1 and CDR2 (germline): SGHDN, FVKESK.

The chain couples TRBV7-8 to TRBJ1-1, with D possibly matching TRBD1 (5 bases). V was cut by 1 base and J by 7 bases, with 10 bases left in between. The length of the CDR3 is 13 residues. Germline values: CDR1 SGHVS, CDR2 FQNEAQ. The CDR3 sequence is CASSLGQGGEAFF. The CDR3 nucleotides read TGTGCCAGCAGCTTAGGCCAGGGAGGTGAAGCTTTCTTT.